These 3 T cell receptor beta chains were all obtained from the same sample, sequenced in a study of T cells after yellow fever vaccination. From the 5' RACE reads, TCRdb called clonotypes with MiXCR, one entry per CDR3 protein. In the table there are a few hundred thousand distinct CDR3 sequences, under 9% of which are singletons. The input for sequencing was CD4+ T cells sorted from PBMCs, taken 5 days after the yellow fever booster vaccination. The receptor source for this set is a man in his late teens or twenties who received the YFV17D yellow fever vaccine.

The CDR3 sequence: CASSSRPAGVEKLFF. The CDR3 DNA is TGTGCCAGTAGTTCCAGGCCGGCAGGGGTCGAAAAACTGTTTTTT. The chain carries TRBV19 and TRBJ1-4, with D perhaps TRBD1 (6 bases). Per germline, CDR1 LNHDA and CDR2 SQIVND (reference sequence). V lost 5 bases to trimming and J lost 8 bases, with 18 bases between them. CDR3 length equals 15 residues.

Ten or more counts support this clonotype. The chain employs TRBV11-1 and TRBJ2-3; 11 positions agree with TRBD2. V shed 5 bases and J 6 bases; nucleotides not matched to a gene: 4. The CDR3 consists of 14 residues. CDR1 is SGHAT and CDR2 is FQDESV in the germline V gene (reference sequence). The CDR3: CASSRRTSGDTQYF. The CDR3 region has the DNA TGTGCCAGCAGCAGACGGACTAGCGGGGATACGCAGTATTTT.

The V and J genes are TRBV7-9 and TRBJ1-3; a possible D gene is TRBD1 (5 bases). CDR3 length equals 15 residues. Germline V CDR1 and CDR2: SEHNR, FQNEAQ (reference sequence). The ends were cut back, 5 bases at V and 2 bases at J, with 13 bases in the middle. The DNA for the CDR3 is TGTGCCAGCAGCGAGAAAGGGGTCCCTGGAAACACCATATATTTT. Translation gives CASSEKGVPGNTIYF.